What follows are 6 T cell receptor beta chains derived from one specimen sequenced in a study of T-cell memory formation after mild COVID-19. MiXCR, run by TCRdb on the 5' RACE reads, gives a single entry per CDR3 protein. This sample carries around 300,000 distinct CDR3 sequences, 7.5% to 9.5% of them seen once, and the ten largest clones take about 22%. The sequenced sample was PBMCs or a T cell subset sorted from them (not recorded which). These receptors all stem from a man between 18 and 29 years old who had mild COVID-19 (a few samples of this study predate the infection). Cell type and time point are not known.

The genes are TRBV12-3 or TRBV12-4 and TRBJ2-7, with D possibly being TRBD1 (5 bases). V lost 3 bases and J lost 5, with 11 bases in between. This CDR3 contains 13 residues. CDR3 sequence (DNA): TGTGCCAGCAGTTTCGGCAGGGTGGACGAGCAGTACTTC. It codes for CASSFGRVDEQYF.

This clonotype appeared a few times. V and J are TRBV4-1 and TRBJ1-6, with 7 bases aligning to TRBD1. Per germline, CDR1 MGHRA and CDR2 YSYEKL. V lost 1 base to trimming and J lost 7 bases; unmatched junction nucleotides: 7. The CDR3 is 16 amino acids. CDR3 bases: TGCGCCAGCAGCCAAGCGTCGACAGGGCGGAATTCACCCCTCCACTTT. Its translation: CASSQASTGRNSPLHF.

This chain joins TRBV30 and TRBJ1-2; no clear D. Trimming cost V 3 bases and J 8 bases, with 10 bases left between them. Germline V CDR1 and CDR2: GTSNPN, SVGIG (reference sequence). The CDR3 sequence is 11 residues long. CDR3 amino acids: CAWSRPSGYTF. CDR3 DNA sequence: TGTGCCTGGAGCCGTCCTTCGGGCTACACCTTC.

The V call is TRBV19, the J call TRBJ2-3; weak D call: TRBD2 (6 bases). The CDR3 extends over 14 amino acids. In germline, CDR1 is LNHDA, CDR2 SQIVND (reference sequence). Trimming removed 10 bases from V and 2 bases from J, with 16 bases in between. The DNA for the CDR3 is TGTGCCACCGGTGGCGGGGCGATCACAGATACGCAGTATTTT. Its translation is CATGGGAITDTQYF.

The chain links TRBV7-2 to TRBJ1-5, with D perhaps matching TRBD1 (5 bases). The CDR3 extends over 14 amino acids. Trimming shortened V by 1 base and J by 12 bases, and 16 bases separated the two germline ends. Germline V gene lookup returns CDR1 SGHTA and CDR2 FQGNSA. Here the CDR3 reads CASSLGTDQGVQHF. For the CDR3, the DNA is TGTGCCAGCAGCTTAGGTACAGATCAAGGGGTCCAGCATTTT. The entire variable domain, with the rest obtained from reference TRBV7-2 and TRBJ1-5, is as follows: GAGVSQSPSNKVTEKGKDVELRCDPISGHTALYWYRQSLGQGLEFLIYFQGNSAPDKSGLPSDRFSAERTGGSVSTLTIQRTQQEDSAVYLCASSLGTDQGVQHFGDGTRLSIL.

The chain joins TRBV18 to TRBJ2-1, with 9 bases matching TRBD2. J gave up 0 bases and V 6 bases, and 9 bases lay outside the gene matches. The CDR3 sequence is 17 residues long. Per germline, CDR1 KGHSH and CDR2 LQKENI. The DNA of the CDR3 is TGTGCCAGCTCGTCAGCGGGGGGCCCTTCCTCCTACAATGAGCAGTTCTTC. Protein sequence: CASSSAGGPSSYNEQFF.